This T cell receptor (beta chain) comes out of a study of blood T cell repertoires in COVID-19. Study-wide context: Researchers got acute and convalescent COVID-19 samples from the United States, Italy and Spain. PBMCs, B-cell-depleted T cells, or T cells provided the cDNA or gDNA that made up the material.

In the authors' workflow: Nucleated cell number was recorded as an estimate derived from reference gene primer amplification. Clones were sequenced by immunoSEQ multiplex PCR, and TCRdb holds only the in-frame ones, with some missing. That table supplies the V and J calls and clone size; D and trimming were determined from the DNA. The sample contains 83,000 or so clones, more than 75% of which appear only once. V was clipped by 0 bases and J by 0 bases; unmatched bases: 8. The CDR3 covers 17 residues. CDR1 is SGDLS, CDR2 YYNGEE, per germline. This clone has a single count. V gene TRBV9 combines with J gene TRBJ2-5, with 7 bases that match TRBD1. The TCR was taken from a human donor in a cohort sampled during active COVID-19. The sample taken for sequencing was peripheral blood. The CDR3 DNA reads TGTGCCAGCAGCGTAGAGGCGAGGGGGCCCCACCAAGAGACCCAGTACTTC. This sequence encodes CASSVEARGPHQETQYF.